Listed below are T cell receptor beta chains from one sample, sequenced in a study of cytotoxic CD8 clonotypes in ibrutinib-treated CLL. Using immunoSEQ multiplex PCR, the repertoire was profiled, and TCRdb retains in-frame clones only, with some absent. There are tens of thousands of clones in the sample; around 53% occur only once, and about 33% lies in the top ten. The sample in question was PBMCs, obtained after 12 months of ibrutinib treatment. These receptors came from a human donor with chronic lymphocytic leukemia. Each CDR3 is given with its conserved first and last residue. D genes are given only for firm matches. Where a row states a size, it is once, few, many or the class of an expanded clone; other rows omit it.

>TRBJ2-1|TRBD1|TRBV18|once
TGTGCCAGCTCACCAACGGACAGGGTTTTGTCGCAATATGAGCAGTTCTTC
CASSPTDRVLSQYEQFF
>TRBJ1-6|NA|TRBV14|few
TGTGCCAGCAGCACCCTGGGACGGCCGCATAATTCACCCCTCCACTTT
CASSTLGRPHNSPLHF
>TRBJ2-1|TRBD2|TRBV18|few
TGTGCCAGCTTACCCGAATCGGCTAGCGGGTTGAGCTCCTACAATGAGCAGTTCTTC
CASLPESASGLSSYNEQFF
>TRBJ2-7|TRBD2|TRBV28|NA
TGTGCCAGCAGTTTACCGGGAGGCTCCTACGAGCAGTACTTC
CASSLPGGSYEQYF
>TRBJ2-1|NA|TRBV5-6|NA
TGTGCCAGCAGCTTGGACAGGGTATACAATGAGCAGTTCTTC
CASSLDRVYNEQFF
>TRBJ1-5|TRBD1|TRBV7-9|NA
TGTGCCAGCAGCGGGAGGGGACAGGGTGGACAGCCCCAGCATTTT
CASSGRGQGGQPQHF
>TRBJ2-2|NA|TRBV5-6|NA
TGTGCCAGCAGCCCGGACAGTAAAACCGGGGAGCTGTTTTTT
CASSPDSKTGELFF
>TRBJ1-2|TRBD1|TRBV9|NA
TGTGCCAGCAGCGCTGGCTCGGGACAGGGTGGGTATGGCTACACCTTC
CASSAGSGQGGYGYTF
>TRBJ2-6|NA|TRBV29-1|few
TGCAGCGGAACTACAGGTTCTGGGGCCAACGTCCTGACTTTC
CSGTTGSGANVLTF
>TRBJ2-7|NA|TRBV30|NA
TGTGCCTGGAATCGGTACGAGCAGTACTTC
CAWNRYEQYF
>TRBJ2-7|NA|TRBV28|NA
TGTGCCAGCCGTTCCGCTGCAAGCCACTCCTACGAGCAGTACTTC
CASRSAASHSYEQYF
>TRBJ2-7|TRBD2|TRBV30|NA
TGTGCCTGGGCGGGACTAGCGAACGAGCAGTACTTC
CAWAGLANEQYF
>TRBJ1-3|TRBD1|TRBV5-6|NA
TGTGCCAGCAGACGCCAGGGGGTCTCTGGAAACACCATATATTTT
CASRRQGVSGNTIYF
>TRBJ1-3|TRBD1|TRBV5-4|NA
TGTGCCAGCAGCCGGGACAGGGGCTCTGGAAACACCATATATTTT
CASSRDRGSGNTIYF
>TRBJ2-3|NA|TRBV19|few
TGTGCCAGTAGAGCAGACACCCTCACAGATACGCAGTATTTT
CASRADTLTDTQYF
>TRBJ1-1|NA|TRBV4-2|few
TGTGCCAGCAGCCAATTCACAGAGAACCCCGCTTTCTTT
CASSQFTENPAFF
>TRBJ2-6|NA|TRBV19|NA
TGTGCCAGTAGTATCGGACACATAGTCTCTGGGGCCAACGTCCTGACTTTC
CASSIGHIVSGANVLTF
>TRBJ2-7|TRBD1|TRBV11-2|NA
TGTGCCAGCAGCGCCTTTTTCCGGGACAGGGCCCACGAGCAGTACTTC
CASSAFFRDRAHEQYF
>TRBJ2-7|NA|TRBV19|NA
TGTGCCAGTAGTATAGGGGGATACTACGAGCAGTACTTC
CASSIGGYYEQYF
>TRBJ2-1|NA|TRBV28|once
TGTGCCAGCAGCAGTTGGGGAAATGGCAATGAGCAGTTCTTC
CASSSWGNGNEQFF
>TRBJ2-7|TRBD2|TRBV7-9|once
TGTGCCAGCAGCTTAAAACGGGAGGGAAGATCCTACGAGCAGTACTTC
CASSLKREGRSYEQYF
>TRBJ2-1|NA|TRBV27|NA
TGTGCCAGCAGTACCGTAACTAGCTCCTACAATGAGCAGTTCTTC
CASSTVTSSYNEQFF
>TRBJ2-6|NA|TRBV5-1|NA
TGCGCCAGCAGCTTGGCAGGGATCCCTACTTCTGGGGCCAACGTCCTGACTTTC
CASSLAGIPTSGANVLTF
>TRBJ2-1|TRBD2|TRBV7-3|NA
TGTGCCAGCAGCTTTATAGCGGGAGAGCCGTTCTTC
CASSFIAGEPFF